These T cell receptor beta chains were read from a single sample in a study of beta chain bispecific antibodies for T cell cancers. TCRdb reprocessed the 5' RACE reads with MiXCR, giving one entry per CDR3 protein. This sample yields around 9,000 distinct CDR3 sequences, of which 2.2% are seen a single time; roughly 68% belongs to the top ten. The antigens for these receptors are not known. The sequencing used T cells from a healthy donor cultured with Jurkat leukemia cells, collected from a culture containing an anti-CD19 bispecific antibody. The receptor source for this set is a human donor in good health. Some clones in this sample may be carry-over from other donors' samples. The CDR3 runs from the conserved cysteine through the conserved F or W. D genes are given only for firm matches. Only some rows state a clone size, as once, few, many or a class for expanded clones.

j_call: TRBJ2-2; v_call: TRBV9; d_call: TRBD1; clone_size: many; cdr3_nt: TGTGCCAGCAGCTCCGGGGACAGGGGGCTGAACACCGGGGAGCTGTTTTTT; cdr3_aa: CASSSGDRGLNTGELFF
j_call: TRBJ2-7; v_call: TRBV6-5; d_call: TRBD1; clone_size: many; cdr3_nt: TGTGCCAGCAGTTACTCGACAGGGCTTTTCTCCTACGAGCAGTACTTC; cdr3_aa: CASSYSTGLFSYEQYF
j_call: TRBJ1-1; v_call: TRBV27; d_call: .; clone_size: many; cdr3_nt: TGTGCCAGCAGTTTCGACACCTACACTGAAGCTTTCTTT; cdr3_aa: CASSFDTYTEAFF
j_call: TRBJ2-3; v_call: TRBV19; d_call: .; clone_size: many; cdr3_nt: TGTGCCAGTAGTCAGGGGCCAGATACGCAGTATTTT; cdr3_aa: CASSQGPDTQYF
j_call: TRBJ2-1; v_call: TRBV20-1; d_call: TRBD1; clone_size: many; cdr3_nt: TGCAGTGCTAGAGGACAGGGTGCGAATGAGCAGTTCTTC; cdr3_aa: CSARGQGANEQFF
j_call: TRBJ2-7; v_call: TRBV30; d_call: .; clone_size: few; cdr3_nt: TGTGCCTGGAAAGGAGAAGGGAAATACTCCTACGAGCAGTACTTC; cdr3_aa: CAWKGEGKYSYEQYF
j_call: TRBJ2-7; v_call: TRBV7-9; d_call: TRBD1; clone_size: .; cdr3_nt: TGTGCCAGCAGCTCGTCCCGGGACAGGGACGAGCAGTACTTC; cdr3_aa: CASSSSRDRDEQYF
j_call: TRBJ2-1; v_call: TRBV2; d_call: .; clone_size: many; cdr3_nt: TGTGCCGCCCTAAAGGTTGAGGCGGGGGCCTGGAAACTAAGCTCCTACAATGAGCAGTTCTTC; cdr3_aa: CAALKVEAGAWKLSSYNEQFF
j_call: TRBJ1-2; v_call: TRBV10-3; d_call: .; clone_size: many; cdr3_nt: TGTGCCATCAGTGAGGCGAAACCCTATGGCTACACCTTC; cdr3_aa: CAISEAKPYGYTF
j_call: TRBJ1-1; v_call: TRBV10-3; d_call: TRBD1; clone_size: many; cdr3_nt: TGTGCCTCGGGACAGGGGCATGAAGCTTTCTTT; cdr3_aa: CASGQGHEAFF
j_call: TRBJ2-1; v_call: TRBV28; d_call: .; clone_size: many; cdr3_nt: TGTGCCAGCAGTTGGGCCGGTGGAAATGACGATGAGCAGTTCTTC; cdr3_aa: CASSWAGGNDDEQFF
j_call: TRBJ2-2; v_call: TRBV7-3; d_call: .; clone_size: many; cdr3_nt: TGTGCCAGCAGCTTAATGGGCAACACCGGGGAGCTGTTTTTT; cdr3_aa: CASSLMGNTGELFF
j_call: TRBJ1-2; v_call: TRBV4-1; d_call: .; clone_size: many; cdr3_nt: TGCGCCAGCAGCCTCCTTCATCCCCAGGGTACTAACTATGGCTACACCTTC; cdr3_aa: CASSLLHPQGTNYGYTF
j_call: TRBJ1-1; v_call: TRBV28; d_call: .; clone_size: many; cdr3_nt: TGTGCCAGCAACGGACGGAATAGTGACACTGAAGCTTTCTTT; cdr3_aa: CASNGRNSDTEAFF
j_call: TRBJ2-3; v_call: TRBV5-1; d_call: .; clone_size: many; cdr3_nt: TGCGCCAGCAGCTCCGGACTGCTTACGCAGTATTTT; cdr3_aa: CASSSGLLTQYF
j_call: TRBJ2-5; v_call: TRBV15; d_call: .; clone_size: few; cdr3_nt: TGTGCCACCAGCTCAATCCAGGAGAACCAAGAGACCCAGTACTTC; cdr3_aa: CATSSIQENQETQYF
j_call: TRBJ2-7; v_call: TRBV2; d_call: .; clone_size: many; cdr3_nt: TGTGCCAGCAGTATGGAGACGGCTTTGGAGCAGTACTTC; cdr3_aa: CASSMETALEQYF
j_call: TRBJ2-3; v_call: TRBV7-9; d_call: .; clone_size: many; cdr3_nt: TGTGCCAGCAGCTCCCCGCTGGACAGATACACAGATACGCAGTATTTT; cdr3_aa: CASSSPLDRYTDTQYF
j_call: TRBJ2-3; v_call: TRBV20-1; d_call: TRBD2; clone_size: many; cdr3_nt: TGCAGTGCCAAGAGCGGGGAGGGCACAGATACGCAGTATTTT; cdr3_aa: CSAKSGEGTDTQYF
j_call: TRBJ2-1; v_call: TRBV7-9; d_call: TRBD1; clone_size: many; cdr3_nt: TGTGCCAGCAGCGGCAGCTCGGGACAGGGAATCTTC; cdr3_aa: CASSGSSGQGIF
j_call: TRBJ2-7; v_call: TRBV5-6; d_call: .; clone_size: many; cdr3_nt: TGTGCCAGCAGCACCACTAGAGACTACGAGCAGTACTTC; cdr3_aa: CASSTTRDYEQYF
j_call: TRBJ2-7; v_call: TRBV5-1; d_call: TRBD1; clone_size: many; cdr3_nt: TGCGCCAGCAGCTTCTACTTGACAGGGGACTCCTACGAGCAGTACTTC; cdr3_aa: CASSFYLTGDSYEQYF
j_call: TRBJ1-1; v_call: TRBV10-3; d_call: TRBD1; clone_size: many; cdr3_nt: TGTGCCATCAGTGGACAGGGAGGTGAAGCTTTCTTT; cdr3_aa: CAISGQGGEAFF
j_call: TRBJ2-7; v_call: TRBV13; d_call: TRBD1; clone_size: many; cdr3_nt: TGTGCCAGCAGCTCCGGACAGGGGGAGCAGTACTTC; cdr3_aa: CASSSGQGEQYF
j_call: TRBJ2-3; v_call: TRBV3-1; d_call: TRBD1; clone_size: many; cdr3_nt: TGTGCCAGCAGCGCTCCGGGACAGGGGACAGATACGCAGTATTTT; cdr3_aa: CASSAPGQGTDTQYF
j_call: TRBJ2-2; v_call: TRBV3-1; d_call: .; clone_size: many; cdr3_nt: TGTGCCAGCAGCCGAACCGACCGGAACACCGGGGAGCTGTTTTTT; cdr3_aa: CASSRTDRNTGELFF
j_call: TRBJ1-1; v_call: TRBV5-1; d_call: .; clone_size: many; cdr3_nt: TGCGCCAGCAGCTTGGACAGGGTACAAACTGAAGCTTTCTTT; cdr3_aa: CASSLDRVQTEAFF
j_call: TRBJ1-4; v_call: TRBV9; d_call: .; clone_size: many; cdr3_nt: TGTGCCAGCAGCGTAGGAGCCGGACCTACTAATGAAAAACTGTTTTTT; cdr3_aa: CASSVGAGPTNEKLFF
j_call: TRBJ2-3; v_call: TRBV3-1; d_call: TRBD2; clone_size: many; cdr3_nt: TGTGCCAGCAGCCCGTCCCTTTACGGGGGGGTCCGAGCTAGCACAGATACGCAGTATTTT; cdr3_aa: CASSPSLYGGVRASTDTQYF
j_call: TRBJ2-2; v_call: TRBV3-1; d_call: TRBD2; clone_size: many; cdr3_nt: TGTGCCAGCAGCCCCGGGACTCCCGAGGGGAGGGCCGGGGAGCTGTTTTTT; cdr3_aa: CASSPGTPEGRAGELFF
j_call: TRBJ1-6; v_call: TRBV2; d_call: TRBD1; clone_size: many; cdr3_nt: TGTGCCAGCAGTGGACAGGGGGGCAATTCACCCCTCCACTTT; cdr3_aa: CASSGQGGNSPLHF